This T cell receptor beta chain is from a study of shared clonotypes between healthy human individuals. Regarding the study as a whole: How much donors shared clonotypes was expected to be affected by sequencing depth. Represented diversity (both genetic and exposure-history) was limited by the small number of donors. Compared with memory subsets, naive subsets generally had larger estimated richness.

Sequenced by immunoSEQ multiplex PCR; TCRdb stores in-frame clones only, minus some. Among some 1,100,000 clones listed, approximately 78% were seen once. This clone was observed a few times. Antigen unknown. Germline CDR1 is MGHRA and CDR2 is YSYEKL. The length of the CDR3 is 15 residues. V was clipped by 5 bases and J by 5 bases; unmatched bases: 11. The clonotype was recovered from a man aged 18 to 35 in good health. Some clones in this sample may be carry-over from other donors' samples. This sequence joins TRBV4-1 and TRBJ2-5, with TRBD2 identical over 7 bases. Input material: memory CD4+ T cells from PBMCs. Subset of the sample: CD45RA-negative fraction. The CDR3 DNA is TGCGCCAGCAGCTCCAGCGGGGCAGGGTTGGAGACCCAGTACTTC. Its translation is CASSSSGAGLETQYF.